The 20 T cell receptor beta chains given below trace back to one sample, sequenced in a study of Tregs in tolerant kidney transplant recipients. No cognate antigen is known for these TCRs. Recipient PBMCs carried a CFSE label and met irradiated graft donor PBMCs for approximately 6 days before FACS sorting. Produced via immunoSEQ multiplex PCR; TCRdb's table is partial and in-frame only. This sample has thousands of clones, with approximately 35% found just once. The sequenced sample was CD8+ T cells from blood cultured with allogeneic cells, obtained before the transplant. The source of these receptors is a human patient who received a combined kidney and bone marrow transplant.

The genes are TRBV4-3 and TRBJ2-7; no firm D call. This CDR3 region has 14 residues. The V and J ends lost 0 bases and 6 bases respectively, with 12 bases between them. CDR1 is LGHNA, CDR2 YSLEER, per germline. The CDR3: CASSQDPNTVEQYF. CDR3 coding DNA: TGCGCCAGCAGCCAAGATCCAAACACCGTCGAGCAGTACTTC.

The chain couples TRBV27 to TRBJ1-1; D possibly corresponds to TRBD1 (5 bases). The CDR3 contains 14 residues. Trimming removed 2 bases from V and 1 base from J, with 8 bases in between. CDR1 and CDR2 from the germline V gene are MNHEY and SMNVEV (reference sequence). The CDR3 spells CASSLQGGNTEAFF. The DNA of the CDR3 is TGTGCCAGCAGTTTACAGGGTGGGAACACTGAAGCTTTCTTT.

The CDR3 DNA sequence: TGTGCCAGCAGCCCCAGGGAGCGGGCCTCCTACGAGCAGTACTTC. It encodes CASSPRERASYEQYF. This chain connects TRBV11-3 to TRBJ2-7; maybe TRBD2 (6 bases). The germline V gene encodes CDR1 SGHNT and CDR2 YENEEA. This CDR3 comprises 15 residues. V gave up 5 bases and J gave up 0 bases, with 14 bases separating them.

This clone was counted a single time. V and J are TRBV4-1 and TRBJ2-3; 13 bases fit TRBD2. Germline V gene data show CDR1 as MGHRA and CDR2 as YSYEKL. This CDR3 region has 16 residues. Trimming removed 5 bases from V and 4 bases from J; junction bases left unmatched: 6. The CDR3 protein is CASSSTGTSGADTQYF. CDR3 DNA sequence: TGCGCCAGCAGCTCGACCGGGACTAGCGGGGCAGATACGCAGTATTTT.

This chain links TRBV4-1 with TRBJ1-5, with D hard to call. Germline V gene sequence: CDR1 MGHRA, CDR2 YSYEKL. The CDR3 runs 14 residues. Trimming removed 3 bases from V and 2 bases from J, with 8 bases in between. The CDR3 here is CASSHVIGNQPQHF. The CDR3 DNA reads TGCGCCAGCAGCCATGTAATTGGCAATCAGCCCCAGCATTTT.

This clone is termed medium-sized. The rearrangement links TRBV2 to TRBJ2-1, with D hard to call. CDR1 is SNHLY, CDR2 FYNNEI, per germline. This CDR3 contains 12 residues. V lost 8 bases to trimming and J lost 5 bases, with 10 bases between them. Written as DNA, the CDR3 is TGTGCCAGCTCGGGTGTTCACAATGAGCAGTTCTTC. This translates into CASSGVHNEQFF.

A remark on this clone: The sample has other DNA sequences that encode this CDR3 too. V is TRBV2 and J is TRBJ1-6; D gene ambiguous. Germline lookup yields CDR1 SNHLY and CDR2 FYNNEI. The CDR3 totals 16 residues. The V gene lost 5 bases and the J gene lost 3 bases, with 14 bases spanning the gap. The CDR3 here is CASSTASAVYNSPLHF. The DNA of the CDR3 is TGTGCCAGCAGTACGGCCAGCGCCGTCTATAATTCACCCCTCCACTTT.

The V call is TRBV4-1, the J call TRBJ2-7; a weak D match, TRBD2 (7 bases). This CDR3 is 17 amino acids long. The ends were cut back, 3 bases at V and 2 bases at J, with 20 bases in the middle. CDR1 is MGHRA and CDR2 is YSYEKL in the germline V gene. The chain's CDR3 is CASSQGGSWGAPYEQYF. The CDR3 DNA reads TGCGCCAGCAGCCAGGGGGGGTCGTGGGGGGCCCCCTACGAGCAGTACTTC.

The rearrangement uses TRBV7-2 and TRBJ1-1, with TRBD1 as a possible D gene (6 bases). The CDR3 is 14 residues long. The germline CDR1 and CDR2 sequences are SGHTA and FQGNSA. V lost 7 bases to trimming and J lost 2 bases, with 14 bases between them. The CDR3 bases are TGTGCCAGCACCGCGGCGGGGGCCAACACTGAAGCTTTCTTT. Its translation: CASTAAGANTEAFF.

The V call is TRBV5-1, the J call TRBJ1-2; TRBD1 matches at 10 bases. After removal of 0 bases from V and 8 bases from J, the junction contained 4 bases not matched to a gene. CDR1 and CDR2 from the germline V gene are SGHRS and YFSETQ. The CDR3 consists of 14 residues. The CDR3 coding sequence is TGCGCCAGCAGCTTGGGGGACAGGGGAGACGGCTACACCTTC. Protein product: CASSLGDRGDGYTF.

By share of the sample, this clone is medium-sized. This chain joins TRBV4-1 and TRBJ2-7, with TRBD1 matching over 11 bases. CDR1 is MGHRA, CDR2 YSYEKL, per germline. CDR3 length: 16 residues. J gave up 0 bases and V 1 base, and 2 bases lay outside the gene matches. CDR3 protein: CASSQVGTGGSYEQYF. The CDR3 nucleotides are TGCGCCAGCAGCCAAGTCGGGACAGGGGGCTCCTACGAGCAGTACTTC.

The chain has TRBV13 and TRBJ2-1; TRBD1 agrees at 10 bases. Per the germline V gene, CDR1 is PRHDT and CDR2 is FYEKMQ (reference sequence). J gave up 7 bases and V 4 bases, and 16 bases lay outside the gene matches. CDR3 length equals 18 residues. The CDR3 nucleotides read TGTGCCAGCAGCTCCCCCGGCGGGGACAGGGGCTTTTGGAATGAGCAGTTCTTC. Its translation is CASSSPGGDRGFWNEQFF.

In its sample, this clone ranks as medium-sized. The CDR3 is CASGLGGTGHGYTF. CDR3 sequence (DNA): TGTGCTAGTGGTTTGGGAGGGACAGGGCATGGCTACACCTTC. This chain connects TRBV12-5 to TRBJ1-2, with 9 bases that match TRBD1. The germline V gene encodes CDR1 LGHNT and CDR2 FRNRAP. CDR3 length: 14 residues. The trim removed 1 base at V and 6 bases at J, leaving 3 bases unmatched.

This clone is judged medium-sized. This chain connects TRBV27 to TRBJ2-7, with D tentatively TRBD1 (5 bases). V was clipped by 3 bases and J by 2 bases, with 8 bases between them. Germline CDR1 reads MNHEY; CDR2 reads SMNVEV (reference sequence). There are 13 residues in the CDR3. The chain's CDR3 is CASSFQGTYEQYF. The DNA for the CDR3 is TGTGCCAGCAGTTTTCAGGGAACCTACGAGCAGTACTTC.

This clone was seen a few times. The CDR3 here is CASSLGDSNYEQYF. The CDR3 bases are TGTGCCAGCAGCTTAGGCGACAGTAACTACGAGCAGTACTTC. The gene calls are TRBV7-9 and TRBJ2-7, with D perhaps TRBD1 (5 bases). The V gene's germline CDR1 is SEHNR and CDR2 FQNEAQ (reference sequence). The CDR3 runs to 14 residues. The germline V and J ends were trimmed by 1 base and 3 bases, with 10 bases remaining between them. The whole variable domain, filled in from reference TRBV7-9 and TRBJ2-7, reads DTGVSQNPRHKITKRGQNVTFRCDPISEHNRLYWYRQTLGQGPEFLTYFQNEAQLEKSRLLSDRFSAERPKGSFSTLEIQRTEQGDSAMYLCASSLGDSNYEQYFGPGTRLTVT.

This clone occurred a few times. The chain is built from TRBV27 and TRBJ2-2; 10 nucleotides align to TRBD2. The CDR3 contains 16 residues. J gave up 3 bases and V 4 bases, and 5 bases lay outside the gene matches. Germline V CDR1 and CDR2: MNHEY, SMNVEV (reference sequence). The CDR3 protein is CASSSELAGYTGELFF. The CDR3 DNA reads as TGTGCCAGCAGTTCGGAACTAGCGGGATACACCGGGGAGCTGTTTTTT.

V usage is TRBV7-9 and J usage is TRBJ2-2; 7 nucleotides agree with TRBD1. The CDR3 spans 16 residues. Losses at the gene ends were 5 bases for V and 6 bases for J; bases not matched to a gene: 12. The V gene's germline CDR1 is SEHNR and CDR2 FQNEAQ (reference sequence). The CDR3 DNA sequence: TGTGCCAGCAGCCAAAGACAGGGATGGATGCCCGGGGAGCTGTTTTTT. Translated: CASSQRQGWMPGELFF.

This CDR3 is CASSYWGGRNEKLFF. Written as DNA, the CDR3 is TGTGCCAGCAGTTACTGGGGGGGACGGAATGAAAAACTGTTTTTT. The chain uses TRBV6-5 and TRBJ1-4; possible D gene TRBD1, 5 bases. CDR1 MNHEY and CDR2 SVGAGI come from the germline V gene. The CDR3 is made up of 15 amino acids. V lost 1 base to trimming and J lost 5 bases, with 11 bases between them.

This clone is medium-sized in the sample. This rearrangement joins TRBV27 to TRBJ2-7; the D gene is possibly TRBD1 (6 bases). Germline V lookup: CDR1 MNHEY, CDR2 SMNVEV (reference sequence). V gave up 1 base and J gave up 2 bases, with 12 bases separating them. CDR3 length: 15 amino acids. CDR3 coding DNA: TGTGCCAGCAGTTTATTATCAGGGGACGCCTACGAGCAGTACTTC. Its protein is CASSLLSGDAYEQYF.

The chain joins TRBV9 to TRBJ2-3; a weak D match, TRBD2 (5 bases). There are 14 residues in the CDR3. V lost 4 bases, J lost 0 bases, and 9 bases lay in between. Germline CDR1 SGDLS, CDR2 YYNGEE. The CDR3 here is CASSTRTSTDTQYF. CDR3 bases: TGTGCCAGCAGCACTCGGACTAGCACAGATACGCAGTATTTT.